This is a list of T cell receptor beta chains from one sample in a study of cytomegalovirus exposure and HLA in healthy donors. Data came from immunoSEQ multiplex PCR; TCRdb stores just in-frame clones and leaves some out. The table lists approximately 220,000 clones, more than 60% of them singletons. Sample: PBMCs. The receptors were sampled from a woman under 40 in good health and CMV-seronegative. Both conserved end residues are part of each CDR3. The D gene is left open where the match is weak. Clone sizes are given selectively: once, few, many, or a class where the clone is expanded.

d_call	clone_size	v_call	j_call	cdr3_aa	cdr3_nt
NA	NA	TRBV6-1	TRBJ2-7	CASSEERRLTAYEQYF	TGTGCCAGCAGTGAAGAACGCAGGCTTACCGCCTACGAGCAGTACTTC
NA	NA	TRBV10-1	TRBJ1-3	CASSKWGGTGNTIYF	TGCGCCAGCAGCAAATGGGGGGGAACTGGAAACACCATATATTTT
NA	NA	TRBV30	TRBJ1-1	CAWSVLGFEAFF	TGTGCCTGGAGTGTATTGGGCTTTGAAGCTTTCTTT
NA	NA	TRBV5-6	TRBJ1-2	CASSEGDYGYTF	TGTGCCAGCAGCGAGGGCGACTATGGCTACACCTTC
TRBD1	few	TRBV2	TRBJ1-2	CASSSGTDYYGYTF	TGTGCCAGCAGTTCTGGGACAGACTACTATGGCTACACCTTC
NA	NA	TRBV28	TRBJ2-7	CASRNPPWSSYEQYF	TGTGCCAGCAGGAACCCCCCGTGGAGCTCCTACGAGCAGTACTTC
NA	NA	TRBV15	TRBJ2-2	CATSSRRDTGELFF	TGTGCCACCAGCAGCCGGAGGGACACCGGGGAGCTGTTTTTT
NA	NA	TRBV7-9	TRBJ2-7	CASSLINAFYEQYF	TGTGCCAGCAGCCTAATCAACGCCTTCTACGAGCAGTACTTC
TRBD2	NA	TRBV7-6	TRBJ2-7	CASSLTSSGSYEQYF	TGTGCCAGCAGCCTTACGTCTAGCGGCTCTTACGAGCAGTACTTC
NA	NA	TRBV2	TRBJ1-2	CASSVDNNYGYTF	TGTGCCAGCAGTGTTGACAACAACTATGGCTACACCTTC
NA	NA	TRBV7-9	TRBJ2-6	CASTLARVGGPWGANVLTF	TGTGCCAGCACCTTAGCGCGGGTGGGGGGGCCCTGGGGGGCCAACGTCCTGACTTTC
TRBD1	NA	TRBV29-1	TRBJ2-7	CSVVTGGYEQYF	TGCAGCGTTGTTACAGGGGGTTACGAGCAGTACTTC
TRBD1	once	TRBV11-3	TRBJ1-3	CASSSRGQSGNTIYF	TGTGCCAGCAGCTCCAGGGGACAGTCTGGAAACACCATATATTTT
TRBD2	NA	TRBV6-5	TRBJ2-2	CASSYATSGRGGELFF	TGTGCCAGCAGTTACGCGACTAGCGGGAGAGGCGGGGAGCTGTTTTTT
NA	NA	TRBV5-6	TRBJ2-1	CASSLDSPSYNEQFF	TGTGCCAGCAGCTTAGACAGTCCCTCCTACAATGAGCAGTTCTTC
NA	NA	TRBV19	TRBJ1-1	CASSRRAPTEAFF	TGTGCCAGTAGTCGCAGGGCGCCCACTGAAGCTTTCTTT
TRBD1	few	TRBV7-7	TRBJ1-3	CASSLDRSSGNTIYF	TGTGCTAGCAGCTTGGACAGGAGCTCTGGAAACACCATATATTTT
NA	few	TRBV2	TRBJ2-1	CASVARGSYNEQFF	TGTGCCAGCGTGGCTCGGGGGTCCTACAATGAGCAGTTCTTC
TRBD1	NA	TRBV30	TRBJ1-5	CAWSAGQGSVQPQHF	TGTGCCTGGAGTGCGGGACAGGGAAGTGTTCAGCCCCAGCATTTT
NA	NA	TRBV29-1	TRBJ2-2	CSVDRAGELFF	TGCAGCGTTGATCGGGCCGGGGAGCTGTTTTTT
TRBD1	few	TRBV7-6	TRBJ1-4	CASSRTGGAANEKLFF	TGTGCCAGCAGCCGAACAGGGGGCGCAGCTAATGAAAAACTGTTTTTT
TRBD1	NA	TRBV25-1	TRBJ2-5	CASRAHRGAAETQYF	TGTGCCAGCAGGGCCCACAGGGGGGCCGCAGAGACCCAGTACTTC
NA	NA	TRBV18	TRBJ1-1	CASSPLPVQYYVQNTEAFF	TGTGCCAGCTCACCATTGCCAGTACAATACTACGTCCAGAACACTGAAGCTTTCTTT
NA	NA	TRBV9	TRBJ1-3	CASSVLQSGNTIYF	TGTGCCAGCAGCGTCCTACAGAGTGGAAACACCATATATTTT
TRBD2	once	TRBV29-1	TRBJ2-3	CSVILAGGSTDTQYF	TGCAGCGTTATACTAGCGGGGGGTAGCACAGATACGCAGTATTTT
NA	once	TRBV5-1	TRBJ2-7	CASRRGRYESYEQYF	TGCGCCAGCAGAAGAGGGCGGTATGAGTCCTACGAGCAGTACTTC
NA	NA	TRBV10-3	TRBJ1-2	CAISPRQENYGYTF	TGTGCCATCAGCCCCCGACAGGAGAACTATGGCTACACCTTC
NA	NA	TRBV5-1	TRBJ2-1	CASSTGTSRSGDEQFF	TGCGCCAGCAGCACAGGGACCAGCCGGAGCGGCGATGAGCAGTTCTTC
TRBD2	NA	TRBV2	TRBJ2-1	CASSEGTPAGAGGWGSYNEQFF	TGTGCCAGCAGTGAAGGGACGCCCGCAGGAGCGGGAGGATGGGGCTCCTACAATGAGCAGTTCTTC
NA	few	TRBV6-5	TRBJ2-1	CASSEGRENEQFF	TGTGCCAGCAGTGAGGGAAGGGAGAATGAGCAGTTCTTC
TRBD2	once	TRBV9	TRBJ2-1	CASSLGLAGINEQFF	TGTGCCAGCAGCCTTGGACTAGCGGGGATCAATGAGCAGTTCTTC
TRBD2	few	TRBV6-6	TRBJ2-7	CASSYSSSGSSYEQYF	TGTGCCAGCAGTTACTCCTCTAGCGGGAGCTCCTACGAGCAGTACTTC
NA	NA	TRBV7-6	TRBJ2-1	CASSSGGLNEQFF	TGTGCCAGCAGTTCCGGGGGACTCAATGAGCAGTTCTTC
TRBD1	NA	TRBV2	TRBJ2-7	CASSDRDSSYEQYF	TGTGCCAGCAGTGACCGGGACAGTTCCTACGAGCAGTACTTC
NA	NA	TRBV6-6	TRBJ2-3	CASSQDSLTDTQYF	TGTGCCAGCAGTCAGGACAGTCTCACAGATACGCAGTATTTT
TRBD1	NA	TRBV9	TRBJ1-2	CASSVVAGGPTYGYTF	TGTGCCAGCAGCGTAGTGGCAGGGGGCCCCACCTATGGCTACACCTTC
NA	NA	TRBV20-1	TRBJ2-7	CSVREVYEQSF	TGCAGTGTCAGGGAAGTGTACGAGCAGTCCTTC
NA	few	TRBV5-1	TRBJ2-3	CASSSGGEADTQYF	TGCGCCAGCAGCTCCGGCGGGGAGGCAGATACGCAGTATTTT
TRBD1	few	TRBV5-1	TRBJ1-2	CASSPDRAYGYTF	TGTGCCAGCAGCCCGGACAGGGCCTATGGCTACACCTTC
TRBD1	NA	TRBV6-6	TRBJ2-2	CASSYLRQGHGELFF	TGTGCCAGCAGTTACTTACGACAGGGACACGGGGAGCTGTTTTTT
NA	NA	TRBV15	TRBJ1-1	CATSRPSFSNTEAFF	TGTGCCACCAGCAGACCCTCCTTTAGTAACACTGAAGCTTTCTTT
TRBD2	NA	TRBV29-1	TRBJ2-1	CSVVGGLAGVGSYNEQFF	TGCAGCGTTGTAGGAGGACTAGCGGGAGTAGGCTCCTACAATGAGCAGTTCTTC
TRBD1	NA	TRBV6-6	TRBJ1-1	CASRLTGEIAEAFF	TGTGCCAGCCGACTAACAGGGGAAATCGCTGAAGCTTTCTTT
TRBD1	NA	TRBV30	TRBJ1-1	CAWSPTPGTGLSEAFF	TGTGCCTGGAGTCCCACCCCCGGGACAGGGTTATCTGAAGCTTTCTTT
NA	NA	TRBV6-1	TRBJ2-1	CASSLAPGSSHEQFF	TGTGCCAGCAGTCTCGCCCCAGGGTCAAGTCATGAGCAGTTCTTC
TRBD1	NA	TRBV7-3	TRBJ1-2	CASSLTTGGGYTF	TGTGCCAGCAGCTTAACGACAGGGGGGGGCTACACCTTC
TRBD2	NA	TRBV29-1	TRBJ2-1	CSGLAGGYNEQFF	TGCAGCGGACTAGCGGGAGGATACAATGAGCAGTTCTTC
NA	NA	TRBV27	TRBJ1-6	CASTGSSYNSPLHF	TGTGCCAGTACAGGGAGCTCCTATAATTCACCCCTCCACTTT
NA	NA	TRBV27	TRBJ2-7	CASSLGGGYEQYF	TGTGCCAGCAGTTTAGGAGGAGGGTACGAGCAGTACTTC
TRBD1	few	TRBV27	TRBJ2-3	CASRDRLTDTQYF	TGTGCCAGCAGGGACAGGCTCACAGATACGCAGTATTTT
TRBD2	NA	TRBV7-9	TRBJ2-1	CASSLALGGGSYNEQFF	TGTGCCAGCAGCTTAGCGTTGGGGGGAGGGTCCTACAATGAGCAGTTCTTC
TRBD2	once	TRBV19	TRBJ2-1	CASSIGRGREGLDNEQFF	TGTGCCAGTAGTATAGGGAGGGGGCGGGAGGGTCTTGACAATGAGCAGTTCTTC
NA	NA	TRBV2	TRBJ2-1	CASSGATSYNEQFF	TGTGCCAGCAGTGGGGCTACCTCCTACAATGAGCAGTTCTTC
NA	NA	TRBV7-9	TRBJ2-5	CASSSRVETQYF	TGTGCCAGCAGCTCCCGAGTGGAGACCCAGTACTTC
NA	NA	TRBV6-5	TRBJ2-5	CASSPGGIQETQYF	TGTGCCAGCAGCCCCGGAGGTATCCAAGAGACCCAGTACTTC
NA	NA	TRBV10-3	TRBJ1-6	CAISVGQNNSPLHF	TGTGCCATCAGTGTCGGACAGAATAATTCACCCCTCCACTTT